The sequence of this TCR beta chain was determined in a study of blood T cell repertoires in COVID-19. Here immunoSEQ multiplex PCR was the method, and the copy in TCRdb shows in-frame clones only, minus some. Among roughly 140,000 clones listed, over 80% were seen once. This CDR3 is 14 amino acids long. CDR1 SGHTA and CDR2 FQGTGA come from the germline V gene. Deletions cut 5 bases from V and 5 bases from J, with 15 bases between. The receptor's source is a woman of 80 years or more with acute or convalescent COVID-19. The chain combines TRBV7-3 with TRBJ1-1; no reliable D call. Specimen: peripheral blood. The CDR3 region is CASSNPGGTTEAFF. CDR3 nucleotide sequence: TGTGCCAGCAGCAATCCGGGTGGAACGACTGAAGCTTTCTTT. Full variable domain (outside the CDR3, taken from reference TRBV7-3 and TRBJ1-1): GAGVSQTPSNKVTEKGKYVELRCDPISGHTALYWYRQSLGQGPEFLIYFQGTGAADDSGLPNDRFFAVRPEGSVSTLKIQRTERGDSAVYLCASSNPGGTTEAFFGQGTRLTVV.